The 7 T cell receptor beta chains below all came from one sample that was sequenced in a study of human T cells and chemical hapten exposure. TCRdb processed the RACE reads anew with MiXCR; each CDR3 protein has one entry. Counted here are under 100,000 distinct CDR3 sequences, more than 9% occurring once; the ten biggest clones make up approximately 5%. As for time point: patch test 2, 6 weeks after DPC sensitization. Treatment specified: therapeutic diphenylcyclopropenone sensitization with weekly scalp DPC. The sequenced sample was whole blood, obtained in connection with sensitization to the hapten diphenylcyclopropenone (DPC). The receptor source for this set is a woman in her 50s with alopecia areata. Some clones in this sample may be carry-over from other donors' samples.

This clonotype was seen a handful of times. V and J are TRBV29-1 and TRBJ2-7; D gene ambiguous. Germline V gene sequence: CDR1 SQVTM, CDR2 ANQGSEA. This CDR3 has 13 residues. The germline V and J ends were trimmed by 6 bases and 2 bases, with 14 bases remaining between them. DNA of the CDR3: TGCAGCGTCCGAGCTGCCCACCCCTACGAGCAGTACTTC. Amino acid sequence: CSVRAAHPYEQYF.

Only a few counts were recorded for this clonotype. The DNA of the CDR3 is TGTGCCAGCAAAACTAGCGGGGGCCGGCGCGAGCAGTACTTC. Encoded protein: CASKTSGGRREQYF. This rearrangement joins TRBV12-3 or TRBV12-4 to TRBJ2-7, with 11 nucleotides matching TRBD2. V dropped 7 bases and J dropped 6; count of bases not matched to a gene: 8. The CDR3 covers 14 residues.

This clonotype has ten or more counts. The chain has TRBV28 and TRBJ1-2, with TRBD1 matching over 9 bases. Unmatched junction bases numbered 7, after V lost 4 bases and J lost 4 bases. Germline V gene lookup returns CDR1 MDHEN and CDR2 SYDVKM. The CDR3 contains 15 residues. CDR3 in DNA: TGTGCCAGCAGTTACGGGACAGGGACCTTCTATGGCTACACCTTC. Translating gives CASSYGTGTFYGYTF.

This clonotype came up many times. This chain uses TRBV5-1 with TRBJ2-3; D not certain. Germline loops: CDR1 SGHRS, CDR2 YFSETQ. V was shortened by 2 bases and J by 5 bases, with 12 bases between the two germline ends. The CDR3 has 14 amino acids. The CDR3 protein is CASSLGPSGDTQYF. In DNA, the CDR3 is TGCGCCAGCAGCTTAGGGCCATCCGGAGATACGCAGTATTTT. Full variable domain (remainder filled in from reference TRBV5-1 and TRBJ2-3): KAGVTQTPRYLIKTRGQQVTLSCSPISGHRSVSWYQQTPGQGLQFLFEYFSETQRNKGNFPGRFSGRQFSNSRSEMNVSTLELGDSALYLCASSLGPSGDTQYFGPGTRLTVL.

Remarks on this clonotype: One base away lies a much larger clone, so this may be a sequencing read error. J is TRBJ2-2 and V is TRBV28; perhaps TRBD2 as D (6 bases). V lost 5 bases and J lost 3, with 13 bases in between. Per germline, CDR1 MDHEN and CDR2 SYDVKM. The CDR3 spans 15 residues. The CDR3 DNA reads TGTGCCAGCAGTATCCATGTAGCGGACACCGGGGAGCTGTTTTTT. Translation: CASSIHVADTGELFF.

This clonotype appeared once. The V and J genes are TRBV20-1 and TRBJ2-5; D is ambiguous. V was cut by 2 bases and J by 1 base, with 14 bases left in between. Germline V gene sequence: CDR1 DFQATT, CDR2 SNEGSKA (reference sequence). There are 15 residues in the CDR3. In DNA, the CDR3 is TGCAGTGCTAGATTTCGGGCCCCACCCCAAGAGACCCAGTACTTC. It translates to CSARFRAPPQETQYF.

This clonotype was picked up many times. This chain connects TRBV28 to TRBJ2-5; no definite D call. The germline gives CDR1 MDHEN, CDR2 SYDVKM. The ends were cut back, 8 bases at V and 5 bases at J, with 12 bases in the middle. This CDR3 contains 12 residues. The CDR3 here is CASSSVGETQYF. Written as DNA, the CDR3 is TGTGCCAGCTCGTCAGTAGGGGAGACCCAGTACTTC.